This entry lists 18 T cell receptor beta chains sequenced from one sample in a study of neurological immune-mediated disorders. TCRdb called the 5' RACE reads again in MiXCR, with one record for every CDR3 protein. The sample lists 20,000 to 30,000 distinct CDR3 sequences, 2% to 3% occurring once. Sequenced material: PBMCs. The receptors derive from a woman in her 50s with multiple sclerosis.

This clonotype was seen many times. Here the CDR3 reads CSARVGVGSPLHF. The CDR3 coding sequence is TGCAGTGCTAGGGTAGGGGTGGGTTCACCCCTCCACTTT. The rearrangement links TRBV20-1 to TRBJ1-6; possibly TRBD1 for D (5 bases). Germline lookup yields CDR1 DFQATT and CDR2 SNEGSKA (reference sequence). V lost 3 bases, J lost 9 bases, and 12 bases lay in between. CDR3 length: 13 residues.

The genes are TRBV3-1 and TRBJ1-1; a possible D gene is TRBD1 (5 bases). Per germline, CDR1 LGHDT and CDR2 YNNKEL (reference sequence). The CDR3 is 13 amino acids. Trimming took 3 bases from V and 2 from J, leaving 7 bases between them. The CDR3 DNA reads TGTGCCAGCAGCCAGGGGGACAACACTGAAGCTTTCTTT. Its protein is CASSQGDNTEAFF.

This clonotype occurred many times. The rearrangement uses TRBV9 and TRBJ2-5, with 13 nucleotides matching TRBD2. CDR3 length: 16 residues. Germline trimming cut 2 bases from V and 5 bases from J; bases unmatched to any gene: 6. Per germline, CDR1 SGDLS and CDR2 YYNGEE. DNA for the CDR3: TGTGCCAGCAGCGTCACGACTAGCGGGAGGATGGAGACCCAGTACTTC. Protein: CASSVTTSGRMETQYF.

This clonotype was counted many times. CDR3 sequence (DNA): TGTGCCAGCAGCCCCCGTCCGGGAGGAGAGACCCAGTACTTC. It encodes CASSPRPGGETQYF. V gene TRBV9 combines with J gene TRBJ2-5, with 7 bases that match TRBD2. Germline loops: CDR1 SGDLS, CDR2 YYNGEE. The CDR3 loop spans 14 amino acids. With 4 bases clipped from V and 4 bases from J, the junction kept 7 bases outside the gene matches.

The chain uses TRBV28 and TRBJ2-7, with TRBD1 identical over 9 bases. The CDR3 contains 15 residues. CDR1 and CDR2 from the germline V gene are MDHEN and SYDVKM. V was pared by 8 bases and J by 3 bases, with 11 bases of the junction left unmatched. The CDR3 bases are TGTGCCAGCTCTTTACCACAGGGGGCATACTACGAGCAGTACTTC. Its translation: CASSLPQGAYYEQYF.

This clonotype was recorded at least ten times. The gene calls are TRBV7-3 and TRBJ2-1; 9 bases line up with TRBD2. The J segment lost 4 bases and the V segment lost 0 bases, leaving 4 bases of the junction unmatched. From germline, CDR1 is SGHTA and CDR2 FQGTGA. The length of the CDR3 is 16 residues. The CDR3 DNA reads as TGTGCCAGCAGCTTAACGCCTAGCGGGGTGTACAATGAGCAGTTCTTC. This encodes CASSLTPSGVYNEQFF.

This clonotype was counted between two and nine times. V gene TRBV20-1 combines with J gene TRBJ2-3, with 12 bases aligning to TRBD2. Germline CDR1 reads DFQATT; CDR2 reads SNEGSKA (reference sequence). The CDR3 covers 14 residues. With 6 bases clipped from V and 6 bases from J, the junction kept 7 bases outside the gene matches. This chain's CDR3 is CSARLAGGLDTQYF. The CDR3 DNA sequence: TGCAGTGCCCGCCTAGCGGGGGGGCTGGATACGCAGTATTTT.

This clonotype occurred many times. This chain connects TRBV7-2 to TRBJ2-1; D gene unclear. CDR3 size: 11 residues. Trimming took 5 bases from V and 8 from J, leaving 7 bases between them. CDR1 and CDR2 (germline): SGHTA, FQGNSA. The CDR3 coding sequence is TGTGCCAGCAGCCCTATATATGAGCAGTTCTTC. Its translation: CASSPIYEQFF.

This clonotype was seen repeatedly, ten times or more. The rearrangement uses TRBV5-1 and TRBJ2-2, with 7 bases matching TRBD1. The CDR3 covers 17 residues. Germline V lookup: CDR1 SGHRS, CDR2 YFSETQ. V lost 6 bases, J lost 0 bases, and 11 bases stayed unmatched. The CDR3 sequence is CASKPRDRASNTGELFF. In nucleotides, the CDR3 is TGCGCCAGCAAGCCCCGCGACAGGGCCTCGAACACCGGGGAGCTGTTTTTT.

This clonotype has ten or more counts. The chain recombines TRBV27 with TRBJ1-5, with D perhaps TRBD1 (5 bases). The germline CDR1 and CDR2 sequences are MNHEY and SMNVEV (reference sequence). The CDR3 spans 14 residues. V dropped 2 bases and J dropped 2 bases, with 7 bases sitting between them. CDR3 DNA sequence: TGTGCCAGCAGTTTAGGAGGGGGCAATCAGCCCCAGCATTTT. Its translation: CASSLGGGNQPQHF.

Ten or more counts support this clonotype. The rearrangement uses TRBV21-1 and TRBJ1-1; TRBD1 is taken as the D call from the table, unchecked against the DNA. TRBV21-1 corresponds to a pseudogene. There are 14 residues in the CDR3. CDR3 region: CASSKAGAATEAFF. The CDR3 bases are TGTGCCAGCAGCAAGGCGGGGGCCGCCACTGAAGCTTTCTTT.

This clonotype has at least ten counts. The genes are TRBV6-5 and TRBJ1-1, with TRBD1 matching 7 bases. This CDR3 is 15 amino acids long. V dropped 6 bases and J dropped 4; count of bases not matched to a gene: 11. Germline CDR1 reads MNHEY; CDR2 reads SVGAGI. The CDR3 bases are TGTGCCAGCAGCCGTCCGACAGGGATCCGCACTGAAGCTTTCTTT. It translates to CASSRPTGIRTEAFF.

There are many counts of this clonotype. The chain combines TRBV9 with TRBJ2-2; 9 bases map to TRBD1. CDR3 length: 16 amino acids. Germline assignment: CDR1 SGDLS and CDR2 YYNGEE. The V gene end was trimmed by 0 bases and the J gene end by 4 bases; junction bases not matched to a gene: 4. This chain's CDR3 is CASSVGTGGVTGELFF. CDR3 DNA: TGTGCCAGCAGCGTAGGAACAGGGGGCGTCACCGGGGAGCTGTTTTTT.

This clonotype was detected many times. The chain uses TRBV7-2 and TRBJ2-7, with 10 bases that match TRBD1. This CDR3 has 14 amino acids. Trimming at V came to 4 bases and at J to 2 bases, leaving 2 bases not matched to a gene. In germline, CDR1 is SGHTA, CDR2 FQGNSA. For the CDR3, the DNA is TGTGCCAGCAGCTCGACAGGGGGCCCCTACGAGCAGTACTTC. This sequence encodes CASSSTGGPYEQYF.

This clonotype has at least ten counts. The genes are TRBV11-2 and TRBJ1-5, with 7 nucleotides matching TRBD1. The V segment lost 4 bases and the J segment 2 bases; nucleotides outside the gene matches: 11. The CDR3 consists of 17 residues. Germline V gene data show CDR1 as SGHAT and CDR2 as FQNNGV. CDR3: CASSSSPITGGNQPQHF. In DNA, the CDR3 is TGTGCCAGCAGCTCATCACCAATCACAGGGGGCAATCAGCCCCAGCATTTT.

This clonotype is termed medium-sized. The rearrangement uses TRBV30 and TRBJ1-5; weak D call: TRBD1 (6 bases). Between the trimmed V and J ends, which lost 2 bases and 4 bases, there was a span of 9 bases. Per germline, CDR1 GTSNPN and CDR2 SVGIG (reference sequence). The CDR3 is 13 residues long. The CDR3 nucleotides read TGTGCCTGGAGTCCCCAGGGGAATCAGCCCCAGCATTTT. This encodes CAWSPQGNQPQHF.

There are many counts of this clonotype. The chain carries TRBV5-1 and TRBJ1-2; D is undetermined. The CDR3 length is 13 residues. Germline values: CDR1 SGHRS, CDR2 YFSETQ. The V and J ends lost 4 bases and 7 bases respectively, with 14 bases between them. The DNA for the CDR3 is TGCGCCAGCAGCAATCGCGGGGAAGGTGGCTACACCTTC. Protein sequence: CASSNRGEGGYTF.

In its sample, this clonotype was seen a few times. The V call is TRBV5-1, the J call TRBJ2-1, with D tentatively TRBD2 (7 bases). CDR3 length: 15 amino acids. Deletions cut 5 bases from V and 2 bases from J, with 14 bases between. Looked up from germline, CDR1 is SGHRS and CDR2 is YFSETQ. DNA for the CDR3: TGCGCCAGCAGTCTGTCCGGGGGGCCCTACAATGAGCAGTTCTTC. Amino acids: CASSLSGGPYNEQFF.